A selection of T cell receptor beta chains follows, all from one sample in a study of shared clonotypes between healthy human individuals. Method: immunoSEQ multiplex PCR; TCRdb's copy keeps in-frame clones and lacks some. The profile shows under 2,000,000 clones, 85% to 95% of them singletons. The sequencing input was naive CD8+ T cells sorted from blood. The origin of the receptors is a man younger than 35 in good health. Both conserved end residues are part of each CDR3. The D gene is left open where the match is weak. Clone size is stated in some rows and not others, as once, few, many or a class when expanded.

size,J,D,V,CDR3,DNA
NA,TRBJ2-3,TRBD2,TRBV7-2,CASSLTSGGADTQYF,TGTGCCAGCAGCCTAACTAGCGGGGGAGCAGATACGCAGTATTTT
once,TRBJ1-5,NA,TRBV7-9,CASSEGSNQPQHF,TGTGCCAGCTCCGAGGGTAGCAATCAGCCCCAGCATTTT
NA,TRBJ2-7,NA,TRBV6-5,CASSYSIGQVSYEQYF,TGTGCCAGCAGTTACTCGATCGGACAAGTCTCCTACGAGCAGTACTTC
NA,TRBJ2-3,TRBD2,TRBV27,CASSSRTSGWGDTQYF,TGTGCCAGCAGTTCCCGGACTAGCGGGTGGGGGGATACGCAGTATTTT
NA,TRBJ2-7,NA,TRBV30,CAWQDRSSYEQYF,TGTGCCTGGCAAGACAGGTCCTCCTACGAGCAGTACTTC
NA,TRBJ2-2,NA,TRBV2,CASRMAENTGELFF,TGTGCCAGCAGAATGGCGGAAAACACCGGGGAGCTGTTTTTT
once,TRBJ2-5,NA,TRBV5-1,CASSNATGEETQYF,TGCGCCAGCAGCAATGCAACGGGGGAAGAGACCCAGTACTTC
NA,TRBJ2-6,NA,TRBV29-1,CSVEEQGPGANVLTF,TGCAGCGTTGAAGAACAGGGCCCTGGGGCCAACGTCCTGACTTTC
NA,TRBJ2-5,NA,TRBV27,CASSPWTRGPQETQYF,TGTGCCAGCAGTCCCTGGACTAGGGGGCCCCAAGAGACCCAGTACTTC
once,TRBJ1-3,NA,TRBV19,CASSPAETSGNTIYF,TGTGCCAGTAGTCCTGCAGAAACCTCTGGAAACACCATATATTTT
NA,TRBJ2-7,NA,TRBV9,CASSAGTQRYEQYF,TGTGCCAGCAGCGCCGGGACTCAAAGGTACGAGCAGTACTTC
NA,TRBJ2-7,TRBD1,TRBV13,CASSFRTGDSYEQYF,TGTGCCAGCAGCTTCCGGACAGGGGACTCCTACGAGCAGTACTTC
NA,TRBJ2-7,NA,TRBV11-2,CASSPSGLKGAEQYF,TGTGCCAGCAGCCCTTCCGGACTAAAGGGCGCCGAGCAGTACTTC
NA,TRBJ1-2,NA,TRBV5-8,CASSLVGYTF,TGTGCCAGCAGCTTGGTTGGCTACACCTTC
NA,TRBJ2-1,NA,TRBV4-1,CASSHRAAALYNEQFF,TGCGCCAGCAGCCATAGAGCGGCAGCCCTCTACAATGAGCAGTTCTTC
NA,TRBJ2-7,NA,TRBV10-3,CAIRAGTLGTYEQYF,TGTGCCATCAGGGCCGGGACTTTGGGAACCTACGAGCAGTACTTC
NA,TRBJ2-3,TRBD2,TRBV7-9,CASRHGLAGGSDTQYF,TGTGCCAGCAGGCACGGACTAGCGGGAGGTTCAGATACGCAGTATTTT
once,TRBJ2-7,NA,TRBV27,CASSPRWPNEQYF,TGTGCCAGCAGCCCCCGGTGGCCCAACGAGCAGTACTTC
NA,TRBJ2-5,TRBD2,TRBV5-4,CASSPSSGGVVEGTQYF,TGTGCCAGCAGCCCATCTAGCGGGGGGGTGGTTGAAGGGACCCAGTACTTC
once,TRBJ2-5,NA,TRBV28,CASSFVDKVQETQYF,TGTGCCAGCAGTTTCGTGGACAAAGTCCAAGAGACCCAGTACTTC
NA,TRBJ2-7,TRBD2,TRBV28,CASSSETSASYEQYF,TGTGCCAGCAGTTCAGAGACTAGCGCATCCTACGAGCAGTACTTC
NA,TRBJ2-7,NA,TRBV27,CASSLQRSSYEQYF,TGTGCCAGCAGTTTACAGCGGTCTAGTTACGAGCAGTACTTC
NA,TRBJ1-2,TRBD1,TRBV28,CASSPPGQGYGYTF,TGTGCCAGCAGTCCACCGGGACAGGGCTATGGCTACACCTTC
once,TRBJ1-4,NA,TRBV13,CASSLTGVNEKLFF,TGTGCCAGCAGCCTGACAGGTGTTAATGAAAAACTGTTTTTT
NA,TRBJ1-2,NA,TRBV27,CASSFQASYGYTF,TGTGCCAGCAGTTTCCAGGCTTCCTATGGCTACACCTTC
NA,TRBJ2-5,NA,TRBV6-5,CASSGMPGETQYF,TGTGCCAGCAGCGGAATGCCGGGGGAGACCCAGTACTTC
NA,TRBJ1-4,NA,TRBV7-6,CASSLRPNEKLFF,TGTGCCAGCAGCCTGAGACCTAATGAAAAACTGTTTTTT
NA,TRBJ2-5,NA,TRBV7-9,CASSSSQIPQETQYF,TGTGCCAGCAGCTCGAGTCAGATACCCCAAGAGACCCAGTACTTC
NA,TRBJ2-1,NA,TRBV28,CASSLVGVNEQFF,TGTGCCAGCAGTTTGGTGGGTGTGAATGAGCAGTTCTTC
NA,TRBJ2-1,TRBD2,TRBV9,CASSREGRGSSGGENEQFF,TGTGCCAGCAGCCGCGAGGGCAGGGGCTCCAGCGGGGGAGAGAATGAGCAGTTCTTC
NA,TRBJ2-3,TRBD2,TRBV10-1,CASSRDPSGGTQYF,TGCGCCAGCAGCCGGGACCCAAGCGGGGGTACGCAGTATTTT
few,TRBJ1-2,NA,TRBV9,CASSVGGAANYGYTF,TGTGCCAGCAGCGTCGGAGGGGCCGCCAACTATGGCTACACCTTC
NA,TRBJ2-7,TRBD1,TRBV30,CAWSVQGVGQYF,TGTGCCTGGAGTGTCCAGGGGGTAGGGCAGTACTTC
NA,TRBJ2-7,NA,TRBV27,CASADSSYEQYF,TGTGCCAGCGCTGACAGCTCCTACGAGCAGTACTTC
NA,TRBJ2-7,TRBD2,TRBV9,CASSESGTSGLYEQYF,TGTGCCAGCAGTGAAAGTGGGACTAGCGGACTATACGAGCAGTACTTC
NA,TRBJ2-7,TRBD2,TRBV6-6,CASSYPTSGGSYEQYF,TGTGCCAGCAGTTACCCCACTAGCGGGGGATCCTACGAGCAGTACTTC
NA,TRBJ1-1,TRBD1,TRBV6-1,CASSEPRQGGHTEAFF,TGTGCCAGCAGTGAGCCAAGACAGGGCGGTCACACTGAAGCTTTCTTT
NA,TRBJ2-7,NA,TRBV2,CASSDPLRSYEQYF,TGTGCCAGCAGCGACCCCCTCAGGTCCTACGAGCAGTACTTC
NA,TRBJ2-7,NA,TRBV5-1,CASSLGRGGLYEQYF,TGCGCCAGCAGCTTGGGCAGGGGAGGGTTGTACGAGCAGTACTTC
NA,TRBJ2-3,NA,TRBV14,CASSQIGGSTDTQYF,TGTGCCAGCAGCCAAATCGGGGGAAGCACAGATACGCAGTATTTT
NA,TRBJ1-1,NA,TRBV6-1,CASSYERAFF,TGTGCCAGCAGCTACGAGCGAGCTTTCTTT
NA,TRBJ1-1,NA,TRBV7-9,CASSSLPSRSNTEAFF,TGTGCCAGCAGCTCTCTTCCCTCCAGGTCGAACACTGAAGCTTTCTTT
few,TRBJ1-2,NA,TRBV5-5,CASSLDRPDGGYTF,TGTGCCAGCAGCTTAGACAGGCCCGACGGTGGCTACACCTTC
NA,TRBJ2-7,TRBD1,TRBV4-1,CASSQEQNRGSYEQYF,TGCGCCAGCAGCCAAGAGCAGAACAGGGGGTCCTACGAGCAGTACTTC
few,TRBJ1-2,NA,TRBV28,CASSSGDYYGYTF,TGTGCCAGCAGTTCAGGGGACTACTATGGCTACACCTTC
NA,TRBJ1-2,NA,TRBV28,CASSSALLTNYGYTF,TGTGCCAGCAGTTCTGCGCTATTAACTAACTATGGCTACACCTTC
NA,TRBJ2-1,NA,TRBV5-1,CASSGGNEQFF,TGCGCCAGCAGCGGCGGGAATGAGCAGTTCTTC
NA,TRBJ2-1,TRBD2,TRBV7-2,CASSPTLGVLAEYNEQFF,TGTGCCAGCAGCCCAACGTTGGGGGTCCTAGCGGAGTACAATGAGCAGTTCTTC
NA,TRBJ1-1,NA,TRBV11-2,CASSSRVGGGTEAFF,TGTGCCAGCAGCTCACGGGTGGGGGGAGGCACTGAAGCTTTCTTT
NA,TRBJ2-1,TRBD2,TRBV9,CASSLGGGTNEQFF,TGTGCCTCCTCCCTGGGGGGGGGTACAAATGAGCAGTTCTTC